Presented here are 15 T cell receptor beta chains from one specimen sequenced in a study of spatial heterogeneity in lung cancer. Indicated time point: blood at routine non-recurrence follow-up after resection. Whole RNA obtained from tumor, nontumor lung or frozen PBMC underwent sequencing without sorting. MiXCR was run by TCRdb on the 5' RACE reads, yielding one entry per CDR3 protein. The data contain fewer than 30,000 distinct CDR3 sequences, under 7% of them singletons. Here the sequenced sample was PBMCs, taken at follow-up. Every receptor here comes from a male donor with early-stage non-small cell lung cancer.

This clonotype has a count of ten or more. The gene calls are TRBV5-5 and TRBJ2-7; D remains unclear. The CDR3 loop spans 12 amino acids. CDR1 SGHKS and CDR2 YYEKEE come from the germline V gene (reference sequence). Trimming took off 4 bases at V and 3 bases at J, with 8 bases between the two ends. In nucleotides, the CDR3 is TGTGCCAGCAGCGTAACTGGCTACGAGCAGTACGTC. It specifies CASSVTGYEQYV.

At least ten counts were recorded for this clonotype. V and J are TRBV24-1 and TRBJ2-3; TRBD1 matches at 12 bases. J was trimmed by 2 bases and V by 3 bases; bases with no gene match: 5. Germline V lookup: CDR1 KGHDR, CDR2 SFDVKD. The CDR3 extends over 17 amino acids. CDR3 protein: CATSDRPGQGATDTQYF. In nucleotides, the CDR3 is TGTGCCACCAGTGATCGTCCGGGACAGGGGGCCACAGATACGCAGTATTTT.

In its sample, this clonotype was seen many times. The chain recombines TRBV24-1 with TRBJ2-3; the D is unclear. Germline V gives CDR1 KGHDR, CDR2 SFDVKD. V dropped 6 bases and J dropped 6 bases, with 15 bases sitting between them. The CDR3 has 14 amino acids. The CDR3 sequence: CATSFGQTQDTQYF. CDR3 nucleotide sequence: TGTGCCACCAGTTTCGGCCAGACCCAGGATACGCAGTATTTT.

This clonotype was picked up many times. This rearrangement joins TRBV7-2 to TRBJ2-3, with a weak D call TRBD1 (7 bases). The CDR3 runs 14 residues. The V end was cut by 0 bases, the J end by 4 bases, with 8 bases between. Germline lookup yields CDR1 SGHTA and CDR2 FQGNSA. The DNA for the CDR3 is TGTGCCAGCAGCTTAGCCAGGGGGGCAGATACGCAGTATTTT. Translated, it gives CASSLARGADTQYF. The whole variable domain, filled in from reference TRBV7-2 and TRBJ2-3, reads GAGVSQSPSNKVTEKGKDVELRCDPISGHTALYWYRQSLGQGLEFLIYFQGNSAPDKSGLPSDRFSAERTGGSVSTLTIQRTQQEDSAVYLCASSLARGADTQYFGPGTRLTVL.

This clonotype was seen ten or more times. V usage is TRBV7-2 and J usage is TRBJ2-4; 9 bases agree with TRBD2. The V gene's germline CDR1 is SGHTA and CDR2 FQGNSA. V shed 5 bases, J shed 5 bases, and the junction held 4 bases outside the gene matches. CDR3 length equals 14 residues. The CDR3 DNA is TGTGCCAGCAGCGTCGGACTAGCGCAAAACATTCAGTACTTC. This gives the protein CASSVGLAQNIQYF.

This clonotype occurred many times. The CDR3 region is CSARDEGTGGGKLFF. The CDR3 DNA sequence: TGCAGTGCTAGAGATGAAGGGACAGGGGGTGGGAAACTGTTTTTT. V and J are TRBV20-1 and TRBJ1-4, with TRBD1 matching 11 bases. The J segment lost 11 bases and the V segment lost 0 bases, leaving 8 bases of the junction unmatched. The CDR3 length is 15 residues. Germline CDR1 DFQATT, CDR2 SNEGSKA (reference sequence).

This clonotype appeared many times. The chain couples TRBV20-1 to TRBJ1-5; tentative D call: TRBD1 (6 bases). The CDR3 totals 13 residues. V was shortened by 3 bases and J by 4 bases, with 10 bases between the two germline ends. Germline CDR1 reads DFQATT; CDR2 reads SNEGSKA (reference sequence). CDR3 in amino acids: CSASRDTNQPQHF. Written as DNA, the CDR3 is TGCAGTGCTAGCCGGGACACTAATCAGCCCCAGCATTTT.

In its sample, this clonotype was seen many times. This chain connects TRBV9 to TRBJ2-6, with 10 bases that match TRBD1. The CDR3 runs to 19 residues. J lost 1 base, V lost 1 base, and 8 bases had no gene match. Germline assignment: CDR1 SGDLS and CDR2 YYNGEE. The CDR3 bases are TGTGCCAGCAGCGTATTACCGGGACAGGGGAGATCTGGGGCCAACGTCCTGACTTTC. Amino acids: CASSVLPGQGRSGANVLTF.

In this sample, this clonotype turned up many times. This chain uses TRBV5-4 with TRBJ1-5; no reliable D call. V was clipped by 3 bases and J by 1 base, with 8 bases between them. This CDR3 is built from 14 residues. Germline CDR1 reads SGHNT; CDR2 reads YYREEE (reference sequence). The CDR3 coding sequence is TGTGCCAGCAGCTCGGATGGCAGCAATCAGCCCCAGCATTTT. Translated, it gives CASSSDGSNQPQHF. Full variable domain (rest looked up from reference TRBV5-4 and TRBJ1-5): ETGVTQSPTHLIKTRGQQVTLRCSSQSGHNTVSWYQQALGQGPQFIFQYYREEENGRGNFPPRFSGLQFPNYSSELNVNALELDDSALYLCASSSDGSNQPQHFGDGTRLSIL.

This clonotype was detected many times. The chain links TRBV12-3 or TRBV12-4 to TRBJ1-1; D unclear. This CDR3 has 15 amino acids. The V and J ends lost 0 bases and 1 base respectively, with 9 bases between them. Here the CDR3 DNA reads TGTGCCAGCAGTTTAGCGGACTCGGGGAACACTGAAGCTTTCTTT. The encoded protein is CASSLADSGNTEAFF.

This clonotype was picked up many times. The chain combines TRBV29-1 with TRBJ1-1, with 7 bases aligning to TRBD1. CDR1 SQVTM and CDR2 ANQGSEA come from the germline V gene. Trimming took 4 bases from V and 3 from J; bases not matched to a gene: 2. The CDR3 is 12 residues long. CDR3 residues: CSVGTGYTEAFF. In nucleotides, the CDR3 is TGCAGCGTTGGGACAGGCTACACTGAAGCTTTCTTT.

Ten or more counts support this clonotype. This chain joins TRBV5-1 and TRBJ2-1, with a weak D call TRBD2 (5 bases). The CDR3 covers 14 residues. Looked up from germline, CDR1 is SGHRS and CDR2 is YFSETQ. V was shortened by 3 bases and J by 9 bases, with 16 bases between the two germline ends. Written as DNA, the CDR3 is TGCGCCAGCAGCTCGCCGGACTCGACCCGTGAGCAGTTCTTC. This gives the protein CASSSPDSTREQFF. The full variable domain, in which reference TRBV5-1 and TRBJ2-1 provide the parts outside the CDR3, is KAGVTQTPRYLIKTRGQQVTLSCSPISGHRSVSWYQQTPGQGLQFLFEYFSETQRNKGNFPGRFSGRQFSNSRSEMNVSTLELGDSALYLCASSSPDSTREQFFGPGTRLTVL.

This clonotype was counted many times. V usage is TRBV5-1 and J usage is TRBJ2-3, with D perhaps matching TRBD2 (6 bases). Trimming left V 0 bases short and J 5 bases short, with 10 bases between. CDR1 is SGHRS and CDR2 is YFSETQ in the germline V gene. The CDR3 loop spans 14 amino acids. The CDR3 loop reads CASSLAEEGDTQYF. The CDR3 region has the DNA TGCGCCAGCAGCTTGGCGGAGGAGGGAGATACGCAGTATTTT. Filled out from reference TRBV5-1 and TRBJ2-3, the complete variable domain reads KAGVTQTPRYLIKTRGQQVTLSCSPISGHRSVSWYQQTPGQGLQFLFEYFSETQRNKGNFPGRFSGRQFSNSRSEMNVSTLELGDSALYLCASSLAEEGDTQYFGPGTRLTVL.

This clonotype showed up many times. This chain uses TRBV7-2 with TRBJ2-1; D is ambiguous. Germline V lookup: CDR1 SGHTA, CDR2 FQGNSA. The CDR3 totals 11 residues. Between the trimmed V and J ends, which lost 3 bases and 7 bases, there was a span of 4 bases. CDR3 in amino acids: CASSFSNEQFF. The CDR3 coding sequence is TGTGCCAGCAGCTTTTCTAATGAGCAGTTCTTC.

This clonotype was seen ten or more times. The chain couples TRBV20-1 to TRBJ2-7; 7 bases align to TRBD2. The CDR3 extends over 14 amino acids. Germline CDR1 is DFQATT and CDR2 is SNEGSKA (reference sequence). V lost 3 bases and J lost 3; bases outside the gene matches: 8. CDR3 in amino acids: CSASGERGNYEQYV. The CDR3 coding sequence is TGCAGTGCTAGCGGGGAGCGGGGTAACTACGAGCAGTACGTC.